The rows below give T cell receptor beta chains drawn from one sample of a study of cytomegalovirus exposure and HLA in healthy donors. This table comes from immunoSEQ multiplex PCR, and its TCRdb copy is limited to in-frame clones, with some not included. The top ten hold 6% to 7.5% of the sample, which has about 120,000 clones, over 8.5% seen once. Sequenced input: PBMCs. The receptors come from a woman aged 35 to 49 in good health and CMV-seropositive. The CDR3 runs from the conserved cysteine through the conserved F or W. Fields, in order: J gene, D gene, clone size, V gene, CDR3 protein, CDR3 DNA. D genes are given only for firm matches. For some rows the clone size is stated as once, few or many, or as a class when expanded; others skip it.

J: TRBJ2-2; D: .; size: few; V: TRBV19; CDR3: CASSMQGYTGELFF; DNA: TGTGCCAGTAGTATGCAGGGATACACCGGGGAGCTGTTTTTT
J: TRBJ2-7; D: .; size: few; V: TRBV5-1; CDR3: CASTNLQGDEQYF; DNA: TGCGCCAGCACCAACCTCCAGGGCGACGAGCAGTACTTC
J: TRBJ1-1; D: .; size: .; V: TRBV5-1; CDR3: CASSTGHPGTEAFF; DNA: TGCGCCAGCAGTACGGGACACCCGGGAACTGAAGCTTTCTTT
J: TRBJ1-1; D: TRBD1; size: .; V: TRBV5-1; CDR3: CASSLTGAPEMNTEAFF; DNA: TGCGCCAGCAGCTTGACAGGGGCGCCTGAAATGAACACTGAAGCTTTCTTT
J: TRBJ2-5; D: TRBD2; size: few; V: TRBV7-2; CDR3: CASSLGDSGVETQYF; DNA: TGTGCCAGCAGCTTAGGGGATAGCGGGGTCGAGACCCAGTACTTC
J: TRBJ1-6; D: .; size: few; V: TRBV7-2; CDR3: CASSLVERSPLHF; DNA: TGTGCCAGCAGCTTGGTAGAGAGGTCACCCCTCCACTTT
J: TRBJ2-7; D: .; size: few; V: TRBV2; CDR3: CASSDDTLRRGLYEQYF; DNA: TGTGCCAGCAGTGATGATACCCTTCGGAGGGGGCTGTACGAGCAGTACTTC
J: TRBJ1-4; D: .; size: few; V: TRBV29-1; CDR3: CSVEDSSGGDEKLFF; DNA: TGCAGCGTTGAAGATTCAAGCGGGGGAGATGAAAAACTGTTTTTT
J: TRBJ2-7; D: .; size: .; V: TRBV2; CDR3: CASTAASYEQYF; DNA: TGTGCCAGCACAGCGGCTTCCTACGAGCAGTACTTC
J: TRBJ2-5; D: TRBD1; size: few; V: TRBV7-2; CDR3: CASSPGQGIGQETQYF; DNA: TGTGCCAGCAGCCCCGGACAGGGCATAGGCCAAGAGACCCAGTACTTC
J: TRBJ2-2; D: TRBD1; size: few; V: TRBV18; CDR3: CASSSQGVDTGELFF; DNA: TGTGCCAGCTCAAGCCAGGGGGTAGACACCGGGGAGCTGTTTTTT
J: TRBJ1-2; D: TRBD1; size: .; V: TRBV5-6; CDR3: CASSGQGAYGYTF; DNA: TGTGCCAGCAGCGGACAGGGGGCCTATGGCTACACCTTC
J: TRBJ1-2; D: .; size: few; V: TRBV5-1; CDR3: CASSPQGLRVYGYTF; DNA: TGCGCCAGCAGCCCACAGGGTTTACGGGTCTATGGCTACACCTTC
J: TRBJ2-1; D: TRBD2; size: few; V: TRBV7-2; CDR3: CASSLALAGPQFF; DNA: TGTGCCAGCAGCTTAGCCCTAGCGGGGCCGCAGTTCTTC
J: TRBJ1-1; D: .; size: few; V: TRBV7-9; CDR3: CASSLGISGDILAFF; DNA: TGTGCCAGCAGCTTAGGAATTAGCGGGGACATTTTAGCTTTCTTT
J: TRBJ1-1; D: .; size: few; V: TRBV29-1; CDR3: CSVVPLSGNTEAFF; DNA: TGCAGCGTTGTCCCCTTATCCGGGAACACTGAAGCTTTCTTT
J: TRBJ2-5; D: TRBD1; size: few; V: TRBV14; CDR3: CASSQWDRGRGETQYF; DNA: TGTGCCAGCAGCCAGTGGGACAGGGGGCGCGGAGAGACCCAGTACTTC
J: TRBJ1-2; D: .; size: .; V: TRBV13; CDR3: CASSRFQGSYGYTF; DNA: TGTGCCAGCAGCCGCTTCCAGGGGTCCTATGGCTACACCTTC
J: TRBJ2-3; D: TRBD2; size: .; V: TRBV12-5; CDR3: CASGLVQGLAGLKDTQYF; DNA: TGTGCTAGTGGTTTGGTACAAGGACTAGCGGGGCTTAAAGATACGCAGTATTTT
J: TRBJ2-7; D: .; size: few; V: TRBV6-1; CDR3: CASTLWRGRSYEQYF; DNA: TGTGCCAGCACCCTATGGAGGGGAAGATCCTACGAGCAGTACTTC
J: TRBJ2-5; D: .; size: few; V: TRBV7-2; CDR3: CASSISLQGTGETQYF; DNA: TGTGCCAGCAGCATTTCTCTTCAGGGGACGGGGGAGACCCAGTACTTC
J: TRBJ1-3; D: .; size: few; V: TRBV30; CDR3: CAWDTQGNTIYF; DNA: TGTGCCTGGGATACACAGGGAAACACCATATATTTT
J: TRBJ2-3; D: TRBD2; size: few; V: TRBV2; CDR3: CASSEAGGGTDTQYF; DNA: TGTGCCAGCAGTGAGGCGGGGGGGGGCACAGATACGCAGTATTTT
J: TRBJ1-1; D: .; size: few; V: TRBV7-8; CDR3: CASSLTGGAYRYTEAFF; DNA: TGTGCCAGCAGCTTGACGGGAGGAGCATATAGGTACACTGAAGCTTTCTTT